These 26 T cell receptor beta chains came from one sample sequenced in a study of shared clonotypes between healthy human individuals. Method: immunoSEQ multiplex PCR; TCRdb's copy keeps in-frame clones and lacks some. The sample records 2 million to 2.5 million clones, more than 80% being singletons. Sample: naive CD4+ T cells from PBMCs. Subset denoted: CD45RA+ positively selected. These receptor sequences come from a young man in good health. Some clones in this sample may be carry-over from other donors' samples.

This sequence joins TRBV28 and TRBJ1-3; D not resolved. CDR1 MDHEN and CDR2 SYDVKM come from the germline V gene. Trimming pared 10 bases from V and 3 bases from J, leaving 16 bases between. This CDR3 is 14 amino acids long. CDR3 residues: CATVTYGGGNTIYF. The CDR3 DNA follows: TGTGCCACCGTGACATATGGTGGTGGAAACACCATATATTTT. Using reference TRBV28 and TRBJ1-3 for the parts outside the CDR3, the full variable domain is DVKVTQSSRYLVKRTGEKVFLECVQDMDHENMFWYRQDPGLGLRLIYFSYDVKMKEKGDIPEGYSVSREKKERFSLILESASTNQTSMYLCATVTYGGGNTIYFGEGSWLTVV.

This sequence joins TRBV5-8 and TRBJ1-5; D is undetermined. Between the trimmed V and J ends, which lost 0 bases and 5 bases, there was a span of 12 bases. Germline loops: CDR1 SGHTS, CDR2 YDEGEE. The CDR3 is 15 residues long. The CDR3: CASSLGRDFHQPQHF. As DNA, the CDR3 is TGTGCCAGCAGCTTGGGTAGGGATTTCCATCAGCCCCAGCATTTT.

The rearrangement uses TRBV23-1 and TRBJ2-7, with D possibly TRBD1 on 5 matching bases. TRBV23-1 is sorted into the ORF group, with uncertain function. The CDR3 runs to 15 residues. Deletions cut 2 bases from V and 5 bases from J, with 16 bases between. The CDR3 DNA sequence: TGCGCCAGCAGTCAAAATCTACAGGTCCCCCACGAGCAGTACTTC. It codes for CASSQNLQVPHEQYF.

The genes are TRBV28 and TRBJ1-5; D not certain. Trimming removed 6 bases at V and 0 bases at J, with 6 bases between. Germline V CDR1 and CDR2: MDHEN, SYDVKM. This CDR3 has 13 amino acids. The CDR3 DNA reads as TGTGCCAGCAGGCCTTATAGCAATCAGCCCCAGCATTTT. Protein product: CASRPYSNQPQHF.

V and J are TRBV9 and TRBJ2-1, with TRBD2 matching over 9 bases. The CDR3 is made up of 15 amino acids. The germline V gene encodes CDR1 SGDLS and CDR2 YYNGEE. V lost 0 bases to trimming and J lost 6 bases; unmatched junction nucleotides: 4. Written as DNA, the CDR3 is TGTGCCAGCAGCGTAGGCCTAGCGGGATTCAATGAGCAGTTCTTC. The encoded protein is CASSVGLAGFNEQFF.

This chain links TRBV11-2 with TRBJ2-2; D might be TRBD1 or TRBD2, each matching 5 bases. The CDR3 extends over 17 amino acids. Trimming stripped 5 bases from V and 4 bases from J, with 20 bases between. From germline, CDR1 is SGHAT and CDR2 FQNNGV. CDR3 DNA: TGTGCCAGCAGCCAACTCAGGGCGGGTCTGACCACCGGGGAGCTGTTTTTT. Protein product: CASSQLRAGLTTGELFF.

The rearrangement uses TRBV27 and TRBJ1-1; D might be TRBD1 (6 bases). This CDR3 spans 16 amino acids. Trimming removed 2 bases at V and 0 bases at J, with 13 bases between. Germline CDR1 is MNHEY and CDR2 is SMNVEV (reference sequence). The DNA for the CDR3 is TGTGCCAGCAGTTTAATCCCTCAGGGGATGAACACTGAAGCTTTCTTT. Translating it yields CASSLIPQGMNTEAFF.

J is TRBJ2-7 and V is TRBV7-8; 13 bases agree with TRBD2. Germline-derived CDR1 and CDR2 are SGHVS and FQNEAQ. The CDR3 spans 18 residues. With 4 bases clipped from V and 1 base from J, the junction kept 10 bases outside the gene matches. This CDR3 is CASSSQTSGRAKSYEQYF. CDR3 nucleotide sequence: TGTGCCAGCAGCTCCCAAACTAGCGGGAGGGCTAAGTCCTACGAGCAGTACTTC.

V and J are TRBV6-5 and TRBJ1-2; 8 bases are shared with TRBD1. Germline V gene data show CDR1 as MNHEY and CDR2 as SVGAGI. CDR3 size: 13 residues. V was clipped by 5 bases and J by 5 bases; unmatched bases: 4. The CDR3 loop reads CASSGRGPYGYTF. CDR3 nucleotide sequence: TGTGCCAGCAGTGGCAGGGGGCCTTATGGCTACACCTTC.

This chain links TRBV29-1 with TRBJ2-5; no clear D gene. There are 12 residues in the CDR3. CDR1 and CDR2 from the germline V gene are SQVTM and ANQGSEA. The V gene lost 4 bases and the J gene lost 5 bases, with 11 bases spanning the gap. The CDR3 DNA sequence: TGCAGCGTTGCTGGGAACTCGGAGACCCAGTACTTC. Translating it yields CSVAGNSETQYF.

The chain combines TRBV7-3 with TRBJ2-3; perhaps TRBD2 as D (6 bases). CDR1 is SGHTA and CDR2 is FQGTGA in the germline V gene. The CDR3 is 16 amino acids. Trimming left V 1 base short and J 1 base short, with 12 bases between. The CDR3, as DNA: TGTGCCAGCAGCTTAATGGGCGGGGCGGGCACAGATACGCAGTATTTT. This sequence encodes CASSLMGGAGTDTQYF.

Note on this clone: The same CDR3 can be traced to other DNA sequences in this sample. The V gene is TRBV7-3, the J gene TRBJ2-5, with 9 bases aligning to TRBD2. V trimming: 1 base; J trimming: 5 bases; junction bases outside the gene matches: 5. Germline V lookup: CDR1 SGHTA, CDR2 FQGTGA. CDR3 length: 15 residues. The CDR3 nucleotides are TGTGCCAGCAGCTTAATAGCGGGAGTCGGTGAGACCCAGTACTTC. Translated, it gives CASSLIAGVGETQYF.

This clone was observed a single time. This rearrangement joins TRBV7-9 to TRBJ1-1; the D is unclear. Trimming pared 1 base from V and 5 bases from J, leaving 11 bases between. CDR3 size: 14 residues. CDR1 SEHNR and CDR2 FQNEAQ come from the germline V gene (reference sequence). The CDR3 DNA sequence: TGTGCCAGCAGCTTAGGCCCGGAGATGACTGAAGCTTTCTTT. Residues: CASSLGPEMTEAFF.

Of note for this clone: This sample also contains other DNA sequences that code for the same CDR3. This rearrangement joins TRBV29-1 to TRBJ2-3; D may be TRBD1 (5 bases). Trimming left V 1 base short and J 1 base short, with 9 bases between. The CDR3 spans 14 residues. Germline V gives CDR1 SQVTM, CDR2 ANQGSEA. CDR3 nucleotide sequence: TGCAGCGTTGAAGGGGGCGGCGGCACAGATACGCAGTATTTT. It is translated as CSVEGGGGTDTQYF.

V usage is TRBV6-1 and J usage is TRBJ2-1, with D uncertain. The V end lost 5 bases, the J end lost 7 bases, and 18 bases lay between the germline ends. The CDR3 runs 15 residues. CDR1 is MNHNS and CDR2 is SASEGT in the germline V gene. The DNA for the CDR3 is TGTGCCAGCAGTCTCCAAGGTGGGGTCGTAAATGAGCAGTTCTTC. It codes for CASSLQGGVVNEQFF.

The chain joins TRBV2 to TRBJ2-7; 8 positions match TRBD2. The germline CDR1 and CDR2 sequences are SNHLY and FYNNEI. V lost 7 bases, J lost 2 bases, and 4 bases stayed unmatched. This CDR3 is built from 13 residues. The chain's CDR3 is CASKREPPYEQYF. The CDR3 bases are TGTGCCAGCAAGCGGGAGCCTCCCTACGAGCAGTACTTC.

In DNA form, the CDR3 reads TGTGCCAGCATGCCGGCCAACGAGGGTGAAAAACTGTTTTTT. Its translation is CASMPANEGEKLFF. The V call is TRBV2, the J call TRBJ1-4; D is undetermined. Germline CDR1 reads SNHLY; CDR2 reads FYNNEI. This CDR3 comprises 14 residues. Trimming shortened V by 7 bases and J by 7 bases, and 16 bases separated the two germline ends. The full variable domain, rest sourced from reference TRBV2 and TRBJ1-4, is EPEVTQTPSHQVTQMGQEVILRCVPISNHLYFYWYRQILGQKVEFLVSFYNNEISEKSEIFDDQFSVERPDGSNFTLKIRSTKLEDSAMYFCASMPANEGEKLFFGSGTQLSVL.

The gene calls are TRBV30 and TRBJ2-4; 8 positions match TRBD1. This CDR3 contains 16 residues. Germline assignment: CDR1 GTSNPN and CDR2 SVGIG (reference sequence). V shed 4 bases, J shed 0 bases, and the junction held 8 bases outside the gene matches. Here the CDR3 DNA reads TGTGCCTGGAAAGGGCAGGGGGCCTCAGCCAAAAACATTCAGTACTTC. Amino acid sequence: CAWKGQGASAKNIQYF.

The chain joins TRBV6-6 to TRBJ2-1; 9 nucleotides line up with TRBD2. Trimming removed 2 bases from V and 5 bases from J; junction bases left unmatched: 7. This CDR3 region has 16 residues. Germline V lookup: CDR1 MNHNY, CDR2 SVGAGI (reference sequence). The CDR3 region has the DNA TGTGCCAGCAGTTACGGGCTAGCGGGATCCCACAATGAGCAGTTCTTC. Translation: CASSYGLAGSHNEQFF.

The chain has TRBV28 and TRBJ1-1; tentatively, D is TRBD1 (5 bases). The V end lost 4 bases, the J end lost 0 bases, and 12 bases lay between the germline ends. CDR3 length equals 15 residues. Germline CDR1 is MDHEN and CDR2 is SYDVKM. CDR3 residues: CASSSRAGVNTEAFF. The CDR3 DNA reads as TGTGCCAGCAGTTCCAGGGCTGGGGTGAACACTGAAGCTTTCTTT.

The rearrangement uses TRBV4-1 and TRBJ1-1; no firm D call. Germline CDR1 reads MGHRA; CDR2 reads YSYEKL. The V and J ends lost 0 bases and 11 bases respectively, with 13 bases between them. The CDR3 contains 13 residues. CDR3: CASSQDGGLAAFF. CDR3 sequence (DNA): TGCGCCAGCAGCCAAGATGGAGGTCTGGCGGCTTTCTTT.

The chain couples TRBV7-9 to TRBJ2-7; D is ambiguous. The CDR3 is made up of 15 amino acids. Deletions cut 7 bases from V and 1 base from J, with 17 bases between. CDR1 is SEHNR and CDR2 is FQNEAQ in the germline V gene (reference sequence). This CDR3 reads CASTTWSDLSYEQYF. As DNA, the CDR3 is TGTGCCAGCACCACCTGGAGCGACCTATCCTACGAGCAGTACTTC.

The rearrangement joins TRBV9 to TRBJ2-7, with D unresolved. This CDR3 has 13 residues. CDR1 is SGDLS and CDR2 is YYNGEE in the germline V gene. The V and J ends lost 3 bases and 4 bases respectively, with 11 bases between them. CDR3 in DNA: TGTGCCAGCAGCGGTGGGGAAGGATACGAGCAGTACTTC. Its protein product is CASSGGEGYEQYF.

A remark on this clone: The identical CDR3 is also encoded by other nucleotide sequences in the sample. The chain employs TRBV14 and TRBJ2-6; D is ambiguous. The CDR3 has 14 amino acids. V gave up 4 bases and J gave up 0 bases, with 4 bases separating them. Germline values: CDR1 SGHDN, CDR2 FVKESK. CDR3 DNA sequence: TGTGCCAGCAGCCCCAGCTCTGGGGCCAACGTCCTGACTTTC. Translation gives CASSPSSGANVLTF.

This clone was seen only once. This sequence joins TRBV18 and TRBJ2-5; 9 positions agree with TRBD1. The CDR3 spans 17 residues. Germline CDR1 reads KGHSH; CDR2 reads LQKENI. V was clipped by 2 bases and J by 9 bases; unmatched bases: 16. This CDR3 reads CASSPTAGQGLGLAQYF. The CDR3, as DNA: TGTGCCAGCTCACCAACAGCCGGACAGGGGCTGGGTTTGGCCCAGTACTTC.

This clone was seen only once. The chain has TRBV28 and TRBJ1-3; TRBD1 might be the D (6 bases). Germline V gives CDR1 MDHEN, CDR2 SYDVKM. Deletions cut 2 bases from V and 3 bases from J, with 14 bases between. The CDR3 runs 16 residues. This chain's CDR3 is CASSLGQGMIGNTIYF. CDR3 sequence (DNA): TGTGCCAGCAGTTTAGGTCAGGGGATGATTGGAAACACCATATATTTT. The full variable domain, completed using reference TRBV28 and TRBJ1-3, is DVKVTQSSRYLVKRTGEKVFLECVQDMDHENMFWYRQDPGLGLRLIYFSYDVKMKEKGDIPEGYSVSREKKERFSLILESASTNQTSMYLCASSLGQGMIGNTIYFGEGSWLTVV.